This TCR beta chain was sequenced for a study of blood T cells in healthy people across ages (dated by TCRdb to the mid-2010s). About the full investigation: In model experiments, template switching captured about one uniquely barcoded TCR beta cDNA molecule for every two T cells. Age-related changes in TCR beta repertoire diversity were measured in the study by deep sequencing normalized with unique cDNA molecular identifiers. The donors were divided into four age groups: young (average around 16 years), middle-aged (about 39), aged (around 67) and long-lived (about 80). Donors of different ages were randomly distributed across sequencing lanes to avoid experimental bias. Two additional independent replicas of 1 million unique cDNA reads from the same blood draw were analyzed for two donors (one aged 18 to 30 and one aged 80 or older).

Overall study results and their limits: Because profiling used bulk unsorted PBMCs, naive and antigen-experienced compartments could not be compared conclusively. The percentage of naive T cells measured by flow cytometry correlated strongly with observed TCR beta diversity. Because the CMV infection status of the donors was unknown, age-related changes in expanded clonotypes may potentially have been confounded. Observed TCR beta diversity per million T cells fell roughly linearly with age, and a significant reduction was already apparent by age around 44. Estimates of total diversity based on one million sequenced T cells were considered lower bounds and underestimates. Compared with the aged group, the long-lived group had more naive CD4+ T cells, fewer expanded clones and increased TCR diversity, suggesting age selection.

Receptors were amplified or captured by 5' RACE. The sequencer listed for this sample is Illumina HiSeq 2500. A second 7 to 11 cycle PCR used a sample-barcoded 5' primer and a J-beta primer mix. A template-switch 5' adaptor carrying 12 random nucleotides introduced a unique molecular identifier onto each TCR beta cDNA molecule. At least 2.5 million CDR3-containing paired-end reads were obtained from each sample. First-strand cDNA synthesis was performed from all RNA using the Mint cDNA synthesis kit, with priming by a TRBC-specific oligonucleotide. All cDNA was treated with uracil-DNA glycosylase and then went through a first 18-cycle PCR with the universal primers M1SS and BC2_uni_R. The paper's processing steps were these. For normalization, 1 million high-quality reads, each with a distinct molecular identifier, were randomly selected from each sample. Instead of being binned into consensus sequences, reads with shared molecular identifiers were discarded. CDR3 identification, clonotype clustering and error correction used MiTCR with a Q25 quality threshold and the strictest error-elimination algorithm. A nonparametric unseen species model using Euler transformation provided a lower-bound estimate of total TCR beta diversity. TCRdb reanalyzed the raw reads on its own, using fastp at Q25 for trimming and MiXCR for clone calling, and kept in-frame beta chains. Rows merge per CDR3 protein into single entries with the most common DNA and genes. The V and J calls, along with clone size, are taken from TCRdb and not from the paper's own processing. Counted in this sample were hundreds of thousands of distinct CDR3 sequences; about 30% of them appeared once. The ten largest clones take up about 15% of the sample.

The 39 donors, aged about 6 to 100 years, were systemically healthy Caucasian individuals from Russia. Approximately 9.3 milliliters of peripheral blood were drawn from each donor into EDTA-treated Vacutainer tubes. PBMCs were isolated by Ficoll-Paque density-gradient centrifugation, with at least 7 million obtained per sample. Trizol reagent was used to extract total RNA from the PBMCs, yielding at least 5 micrograms per sample. For every donor, flow cytometry on a PBMC aliquot measured the percentage of naive CD45RAhigh/CD27high T cells. Turning to this clonotype: Its antigen has not been determined. One base away lies a much larger clone, so this may be a sequencing read error.

Sequenced input: blood. The receptor comes from a woman of 80 years or more in good health.

This receptor carries the CDR3 CASSPTGPTYKQYF. At the DNA level, the sequence is TGTGCCAGCTCACCAACAGGGCCGACCTACAAGCAGTACTTC. The sequence joins TRBV18 to TRBJ2-7, with a tentative D gene TRBD1 over 6 matching bases. Counted from cysteine to phenylalanine, this CDR3 has 14 amino acids. Kept here is only the CDR3 DNA, which spans 42 bases and is read in frame from base 1. CDR1 KGHSH and CDR2 LQKENI were looked up in the germline V gene.